Listed below are T cell receptor beta chains from one sample, sequenced in a study of blood T cell repertoires in COVID-19. Assay: immunoSEQ multiplex PCR; the TCRdb copy retains only in-frame clones and omits some. The repertoire includes 250,000 to 350,000 clones, 85% of them detected once, and about 2.5% sits in the top ten. The source material was PBMCs or T cells enriched from blood (not recorded which). These receptors originate from a woman in her forties or fifties who had recovered from COVID-19. Each CDR3 is given with its conserved first and last residue. Fields, in order: V gene, clone size, J gene, CDR3 length, D gene, CDR3 DNA, CDR3 protein. A D gene is named only where the DNA matches it firmly. Only part of the rows carry a size: once, few, many, or a class if the clone is expanded.

V gene: TRBV30; clone size: .; J gene: TRBJ1-1; CDR3 length: 14; D gene: TRBD1; CDR3 DNA: TGTGCCTGGAGTCCCGACAGGGTCGCGGCTGAAGCTTTCTTT; CDR3 protein: CAWSPDRVAAEAFF
V gene: TRBV7-9; clone size: .; J gene: TRBJ1-2; CDR3 length: 12; D gene: TRBD1; CDR3 DNA: TGTGCCAGCAGCCCTGACAGGGAAGGCTACACCTTC; CDR3 protein: CASSPDREGYTF
V gene: TRBV2; clone size: few; J gene: TRBJ1-2; CDR3 length: 15; D gene: TRBD1; CDR3 DNA: TGTGCCAGCAGTCCACCCGGGACAGGGCCTAATGGCTACACCTTC; CDR3 protein: CASSPPGTGPNGYTF
V gene: TRBV20-1; clone size: .; J gene: TRBJ2-1; CDR3 length: 11; D gene: TRBD1; CDR3 DNA: TGCAGTGCTACCACAGGGGGGAAGCAGTTCTTC; CDR3 protein: CSATTGGKQFF
V gene: TRBV5-4; clone size: .; J gene: TRBJ1-4; CDR3 length: 14; D gene: TRBD1; CDR3 DNA: TGTGCCAGCAGAAACGACAGGGGGACTGAAAAACTGTTTTTT; CDR3 protein: CASRNDRGTEKLFF
V gene: TRBV27; clone size: .; J gene: TRBJ1-6; CDR3 length: 15; D gene: TRBD1; CDR3 DNA: TGTGCCAGCAGTCAACGGACAGGAACAAATTCACCCCTCCACTTT; CDR3 protein: CASSQRTGTNSPLHF
V gene: TRBV5-1; clone size: .; J gene: TRBJ2-7; CDR3 length: 15; D gene: TRBD2; CDR3 DNA: TGCGCCAGCAGCTTGGCCGGGGGGAGCTCCTACGAGCAGTACTTC; CDR3 protein: CASSLAGGSSYEQYF
V gene: TRBV12-3/TRBV12-4; clone size: .; J gene: TRBJ1-2; CDR3 length: 13; D gene: .; CDR3 DNA: TGTGCCAGCAGTTTACAACTGCACTATGGCTACACCTTC; CDR3 protein: CASSLQLHYGYTF
V gene: TRBV28; clone size: .; J gene: TRBJ1-2; CDR3 length: 14; D gene: .; CDR3 DNA: TGTGCCAGCAGTTTGAATATCTGGGGCGACGGCTACACCTTC; CDR3 protein: CASSLNIWGDGYTF
V gene: TRBV29-1; clone size: once; J gene: TRBJ1-1; CDR3 length: 13; D gene: TRBD1; CDR3 DNA: TGCAGCACCGGGACAGGGGCGAACACTGAAGCTTTCTTT; CDR3 protein: CSTGTGANTEAFF
V gene: TRBV24-1; clone size: .; J gene: TRBJ1-6; CDR3 length: 14; D gene: .; CDR3 DNA: TGTGCCACCATCCGAGGCACCGGGAATTCACCCCTCCACTTT; CDR3 protein: CATIRGTGNSPLHF
V gene: TRBV28; clone size: .; J gene: TRBJ2-6; CDR3 length: 15; D gene: .; CDR3 DNA: TGTGCCAGCAACCCTGGGGGCAGGGGGGCCAACGTCCTGACTTTC; CDR3 protein: CASNPGGRGANVLTF
V gene: TRBV29-1; clone size: .; J gene: TRBJ1-1; CDR3 length: 13; D gene: TRBD1; CDR3 DNA: TGCAGCGTTTGGGACAGGGTCGGCACTGAAGCTTTCTTT; CDR3 protein: CSVWDRVGTEAFF
V gene: TRBV30; clone size: .; J gene: TRBJ1-4; CDR3 length: 17; D gene: TRBD1; CDR3 DNA: TGTGCCTGGAGTCCGCGACAGGGGGTCGCAACTAATGAAAAACTGTTTTTT; CDR3 protein: CAWSPRQGVATNEKLFF
V gene: TRBV29-1; clone size: once; J gene: TRBJ2-2; CDR3 length: 12; D gene: .; CDR3 DNA: TGCAGCGTTGTAGCGAACACCGGGGAGCTGTTTTTT; CDR3 protein: CSVVANTGELFF
V gene: TRBV30; clone size: .; J gene: TRBJ1-2; CDR3 length: 13; D gene: TRBD1; CDR3 DNA: TGTGCCTGGAGCCTAGGGACAGCCAGTGGCTACACCTTC; CDR3 protein: CAWSLGTASGYTF
V gene: TRBV10-2; clone size: .; J gene: TRBJ2-3; CDR3 length: 15; D gene: TRBD2; CDR3 DNA: TGCGCCAGCAGTACAGCGGGGGGGCGCACAGATACGCAGTATTTT; CDR3 protein: CASSTAGGRTDTQYF
V gene: TRBV19; clone size: .; J gene: TRBJ2-7; CDR3 length: 13; D gene: TRBD1; CDR3 DNA: TGTGCCAGTAGTGACAGGGGGGCTGAGAAGCAGTACTTC; CDR3 protein: CASSDRGAEKQYF